This record covers a single T cell receptor beta chain. The target antigen is unknown. This sample was taken from a study of vaccination effects on CD4 cells after COVID-19. ViraFEST expansion of antigen-specific CD4+ T cells with viral peptide pools preceded sequencing. Culturing for roughly 9 days preceded CD4+ T cell isolation. The study found no prior SARS-CoV-2 infection in the vaccine recipients, who tested negative for nucleocapsid antibodies. This CDR3 is built from 14 residues. After removal of 11 bases from V and 7 bases from J, the junction contained 11 bases not matched to a gene. The germline V gene has CDR1 SSHAT and CDR2 FNYEAQ (reference sequence). Data came from immunoSEQ multiplex PCR; TCRdb stores just in-frame clones and leaves some out. The data hold about 48,000 clones, with 60% to 80% observed a single time.

This sequence originates from a human donor who received a COVID-19 vaccine. Sequenced here: CD4+ T cells from PBMCs cultured with HCoV-OC43 spike peptides, sampled before COVID-19 vaccination. Regarding subset: HCoV-OC43 spike overlapping peptide pool stimulation. The rearrangement joins TRBV7-7 to TRBJ1-4; 9 positions agree with TRBD1. CDR3 residues: CAQNVGQGCEKLFF. CDR3 nucleotides: TGTGCCCAGAACGTGGGACAGGGCTGTGAAAAACTGTTTTTT.